This T cell receptor beta chain was captured by sequencing in a study of identical twins. Germline V gene sequence: CDR1 SGHAT, CDR2 FQDESV (reference sequence). The CDR3 runs to 15 residues. V lost 0 bases, J lost 8 bases, and 14 bases lay in between. TCRdb recomputed calls from the 5' RACE reads with MiXCR, one row per CDR3 protein. The sample lists under 1 million distinct CDR3 sequences, around an eighth occurring once. This same sample was also part of a study on yellow fever vaccine responses in identical twins.

This sequence originates from a young woman in good health. Material for sequencing was PBMCs. V and J are TRBV11-1 and TRBJ2-1; the D gene is possibly TRBD2 (6 bases). The chain's CDR3 is CASSLAQAGRDEQFF. For the CDR3, the DNA is TGTGCCAGCAGCTTAGCTCAGGCGGGAAGGGATGAGCAGTTCTTC.